In its sample, the clone carrying this T cell receptor (beta chain) was seen many times. What it recognizes is unknown. The entry originates in a study of T-cell reconstitution after alpha-beta-depleted transplantation in children. Study-wide results and limits: Expanded graft clones, several hundred of them, were reportedly the source of alpha-beta T cells about two months after transplant. The main origin of T-cell counts and diversity one year after transplant was newly produced T cells.

Unique molecular identifiers were used to barcode this TCRbeta library. TCRdb redid the calling of the PCR reads with MiXCR, one entry per CDR3 protein. The sample shows approximately 190,000 distinct CDR3 sequences, around 8.4% of them seen only once. This CDR3 has 12 residues. V was trimmed by 2 bases and J by 10 bases, leaving 10 bases between them. The V gene's germline CDR1 is SGHRS and CDR2 YFSETQ. The sequencing used PBMCs, mostly from graft donor cells, collected 360 days after TCRalphabeta/CD19-depleted stem cell transplant. This sequence originates from a male patient aged 2-15 years who had a stem cell transplant for acute myeloid leukemia, so the T cells may come from the graft donor. The chain employs TRBV5-1 and TRBJ2-1; D may be TRBD2 (5 bases). The CDR3 reads CASSFIEGEQFF. The CDR3 nucleotides read TGCGCCAGCAGCTTCATTGAGGGAGAGCAGTTCTTC.